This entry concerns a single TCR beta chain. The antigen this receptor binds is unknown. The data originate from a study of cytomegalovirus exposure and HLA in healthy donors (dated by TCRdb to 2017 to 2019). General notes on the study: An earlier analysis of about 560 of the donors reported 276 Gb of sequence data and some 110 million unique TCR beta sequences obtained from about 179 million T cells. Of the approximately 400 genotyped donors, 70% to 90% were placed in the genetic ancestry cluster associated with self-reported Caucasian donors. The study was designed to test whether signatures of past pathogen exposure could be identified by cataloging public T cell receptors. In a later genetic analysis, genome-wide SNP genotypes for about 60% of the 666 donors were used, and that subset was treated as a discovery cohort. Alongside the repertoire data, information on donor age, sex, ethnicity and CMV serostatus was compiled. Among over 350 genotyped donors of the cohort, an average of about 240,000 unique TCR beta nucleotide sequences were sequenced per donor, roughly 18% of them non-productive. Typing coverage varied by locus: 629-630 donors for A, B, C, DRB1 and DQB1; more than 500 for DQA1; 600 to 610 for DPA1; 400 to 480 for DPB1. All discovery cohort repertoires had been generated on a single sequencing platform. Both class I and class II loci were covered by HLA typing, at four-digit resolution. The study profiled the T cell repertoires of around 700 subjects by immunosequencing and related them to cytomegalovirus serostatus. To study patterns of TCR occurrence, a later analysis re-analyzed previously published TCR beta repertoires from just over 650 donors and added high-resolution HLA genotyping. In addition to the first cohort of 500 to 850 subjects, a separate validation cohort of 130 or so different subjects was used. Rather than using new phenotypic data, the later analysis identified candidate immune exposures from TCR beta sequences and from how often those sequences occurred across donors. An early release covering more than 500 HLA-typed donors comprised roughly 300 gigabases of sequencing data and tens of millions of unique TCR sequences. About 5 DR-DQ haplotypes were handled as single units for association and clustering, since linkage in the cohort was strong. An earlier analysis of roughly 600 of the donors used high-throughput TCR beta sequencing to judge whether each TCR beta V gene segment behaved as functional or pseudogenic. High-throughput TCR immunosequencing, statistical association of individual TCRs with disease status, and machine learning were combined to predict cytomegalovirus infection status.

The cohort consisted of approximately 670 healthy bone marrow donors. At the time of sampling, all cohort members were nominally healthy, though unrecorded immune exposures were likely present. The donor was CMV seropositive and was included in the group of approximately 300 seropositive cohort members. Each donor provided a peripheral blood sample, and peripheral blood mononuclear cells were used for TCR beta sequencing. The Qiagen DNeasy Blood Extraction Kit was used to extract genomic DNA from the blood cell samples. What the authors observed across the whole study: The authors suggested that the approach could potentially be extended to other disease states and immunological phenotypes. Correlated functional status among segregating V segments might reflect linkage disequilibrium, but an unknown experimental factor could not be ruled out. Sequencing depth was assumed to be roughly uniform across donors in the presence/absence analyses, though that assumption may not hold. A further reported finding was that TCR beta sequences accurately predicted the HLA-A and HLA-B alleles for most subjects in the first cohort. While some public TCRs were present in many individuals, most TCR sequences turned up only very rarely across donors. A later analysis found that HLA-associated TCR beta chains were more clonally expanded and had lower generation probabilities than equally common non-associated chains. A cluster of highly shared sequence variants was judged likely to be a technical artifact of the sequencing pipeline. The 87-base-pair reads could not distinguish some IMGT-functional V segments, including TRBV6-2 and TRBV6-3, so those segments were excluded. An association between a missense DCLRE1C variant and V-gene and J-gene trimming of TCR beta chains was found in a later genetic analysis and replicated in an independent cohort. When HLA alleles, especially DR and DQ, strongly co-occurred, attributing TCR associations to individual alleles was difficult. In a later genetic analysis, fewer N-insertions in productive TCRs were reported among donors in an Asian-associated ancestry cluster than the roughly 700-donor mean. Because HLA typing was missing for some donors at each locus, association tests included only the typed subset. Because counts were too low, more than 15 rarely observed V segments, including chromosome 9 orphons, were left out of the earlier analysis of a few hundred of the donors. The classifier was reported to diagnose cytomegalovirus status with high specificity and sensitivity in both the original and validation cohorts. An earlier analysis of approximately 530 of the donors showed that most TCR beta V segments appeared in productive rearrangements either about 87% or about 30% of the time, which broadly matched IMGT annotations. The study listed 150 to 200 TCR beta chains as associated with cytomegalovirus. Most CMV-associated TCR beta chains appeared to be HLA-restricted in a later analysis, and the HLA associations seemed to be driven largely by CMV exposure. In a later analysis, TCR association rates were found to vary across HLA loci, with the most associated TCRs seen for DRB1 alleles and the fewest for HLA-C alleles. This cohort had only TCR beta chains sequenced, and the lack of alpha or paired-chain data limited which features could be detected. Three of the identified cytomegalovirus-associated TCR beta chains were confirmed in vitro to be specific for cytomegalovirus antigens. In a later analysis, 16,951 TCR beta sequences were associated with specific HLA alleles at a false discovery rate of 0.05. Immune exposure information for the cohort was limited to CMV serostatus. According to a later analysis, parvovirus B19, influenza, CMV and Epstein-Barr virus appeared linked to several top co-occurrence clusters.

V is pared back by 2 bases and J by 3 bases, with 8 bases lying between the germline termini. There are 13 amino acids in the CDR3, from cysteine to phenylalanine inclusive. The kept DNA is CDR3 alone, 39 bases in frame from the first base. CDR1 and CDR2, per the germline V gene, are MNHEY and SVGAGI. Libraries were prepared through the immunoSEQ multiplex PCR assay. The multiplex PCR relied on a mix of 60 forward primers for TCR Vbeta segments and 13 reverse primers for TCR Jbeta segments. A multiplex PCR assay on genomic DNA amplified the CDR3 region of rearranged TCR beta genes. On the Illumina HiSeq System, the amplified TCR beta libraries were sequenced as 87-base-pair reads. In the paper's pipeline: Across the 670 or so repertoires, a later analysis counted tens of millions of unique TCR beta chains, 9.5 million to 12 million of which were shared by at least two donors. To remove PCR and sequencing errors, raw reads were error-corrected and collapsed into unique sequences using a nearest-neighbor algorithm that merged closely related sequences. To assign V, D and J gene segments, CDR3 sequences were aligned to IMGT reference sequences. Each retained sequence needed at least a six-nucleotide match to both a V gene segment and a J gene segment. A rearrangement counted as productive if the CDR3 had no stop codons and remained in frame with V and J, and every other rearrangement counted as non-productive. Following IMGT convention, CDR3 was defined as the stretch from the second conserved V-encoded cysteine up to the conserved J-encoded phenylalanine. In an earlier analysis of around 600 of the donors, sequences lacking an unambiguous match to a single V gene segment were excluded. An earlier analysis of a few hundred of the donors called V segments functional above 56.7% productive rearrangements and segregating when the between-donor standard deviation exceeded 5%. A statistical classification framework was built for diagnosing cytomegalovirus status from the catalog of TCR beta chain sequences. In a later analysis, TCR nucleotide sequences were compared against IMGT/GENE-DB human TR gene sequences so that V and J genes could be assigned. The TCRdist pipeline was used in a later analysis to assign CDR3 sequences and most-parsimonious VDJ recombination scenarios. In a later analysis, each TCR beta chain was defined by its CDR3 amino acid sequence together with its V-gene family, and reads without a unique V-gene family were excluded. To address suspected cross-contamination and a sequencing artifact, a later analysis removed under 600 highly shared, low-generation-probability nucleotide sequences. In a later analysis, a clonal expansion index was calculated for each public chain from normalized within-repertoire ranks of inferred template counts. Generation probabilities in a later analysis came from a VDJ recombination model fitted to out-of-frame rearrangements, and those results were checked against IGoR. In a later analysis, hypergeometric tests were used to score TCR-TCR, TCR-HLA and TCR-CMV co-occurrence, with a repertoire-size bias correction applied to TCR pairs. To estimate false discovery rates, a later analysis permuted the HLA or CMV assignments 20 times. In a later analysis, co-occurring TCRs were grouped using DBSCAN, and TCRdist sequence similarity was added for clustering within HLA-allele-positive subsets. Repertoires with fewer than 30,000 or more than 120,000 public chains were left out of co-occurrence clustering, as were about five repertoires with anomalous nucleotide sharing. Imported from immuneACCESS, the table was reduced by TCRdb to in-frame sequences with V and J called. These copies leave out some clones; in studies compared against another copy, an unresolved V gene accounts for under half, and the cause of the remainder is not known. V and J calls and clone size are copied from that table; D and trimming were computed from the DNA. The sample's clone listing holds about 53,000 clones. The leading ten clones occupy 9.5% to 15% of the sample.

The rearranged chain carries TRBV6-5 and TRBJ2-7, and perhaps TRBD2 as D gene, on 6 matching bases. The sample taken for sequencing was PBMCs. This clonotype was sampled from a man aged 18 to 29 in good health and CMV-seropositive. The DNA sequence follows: TGTGCCAGCAGTTACCACGGGGGCTACGAGCAGTACTTC. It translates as CASSYHGGYEQYF.